This T cell receptor (beta chain) appears in the sequencing data of a study of CD8+CD57+ T cells in acquired aplastic anemia. Across the study: Recorded DNA amounts for sorted CD4+ and CD8+ cells had an average of around 3.4 ug.

The study's findings and limits: Comparison of patients with controls identified approximately 28 shared CD8+ CDR3 sequences. The CD8+ Simpson's diversity of patients and controls was not significantly different.

Patients chosen for sequencing had shown CD8+CD57+ cell expansion by flow cytometry. This CDR3 region has 17 residues. Trimming took 3 bases from V and 3 from J; bases not matched to a gene: 11. Germline V gene data show CDR1 as LNHDA and CDR2 as SQIVND (reference sequence). Turning to this clonotype: No antigen is known for it.

The use of genomic DNA as template underpinned the TCR beta VDJ and CDR3 profiling. TCRdb reanalysed the reads using MiXCR and keeps one entry per CDR3 protein. The sample consists of 150,000 to 180,000 distinct CDR3 sequences, approximately 52% of them appearing once. The sequencing input was sorted CD4+, CD8+, or CD8+CD57+ T cells (not recorded which) from PBMCs. The receptor comes from a human donor with aplastic anemia. The chain is built from TRBV19 and TRBJ1-5; 7 positions match TRBD1. In DNA form, the CDR3 reads TGTGCCAGTAGTATCCAGGGGGGCTCTTGGAACAATCAGCCCCAGCATTTT. This gives the protein CASSIQGGSWNNQPQHF.